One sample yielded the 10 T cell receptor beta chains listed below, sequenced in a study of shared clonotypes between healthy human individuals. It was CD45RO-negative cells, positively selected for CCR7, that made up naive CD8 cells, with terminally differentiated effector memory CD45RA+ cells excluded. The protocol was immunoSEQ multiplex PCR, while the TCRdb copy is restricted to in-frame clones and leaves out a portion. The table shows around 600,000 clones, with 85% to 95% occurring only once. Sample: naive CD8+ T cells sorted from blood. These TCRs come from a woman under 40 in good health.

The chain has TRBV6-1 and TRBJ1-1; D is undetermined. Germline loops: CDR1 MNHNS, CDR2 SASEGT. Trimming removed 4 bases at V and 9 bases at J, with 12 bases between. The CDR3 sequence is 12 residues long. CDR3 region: CASSGRRIQAFF. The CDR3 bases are TGTGCCAGCAGTGGGAGACGGATTCAAGCTTTCTTT.

CDR3 in amino acids: CASSQSADEQYF. The CDR3 DNA reads as TGTGCCAGCAGCCAATCTGCCGACGAGCAGTACTTC. The V gene is TRBV16, the J gene TRBJ2-7; D unclear. Trimming took 0 bases from V and 5 from J, leaving 5 bases between them. The CDR3 length is 12 residues. Germline V CDR1 and CDR2: KGHSY, FQNENV.

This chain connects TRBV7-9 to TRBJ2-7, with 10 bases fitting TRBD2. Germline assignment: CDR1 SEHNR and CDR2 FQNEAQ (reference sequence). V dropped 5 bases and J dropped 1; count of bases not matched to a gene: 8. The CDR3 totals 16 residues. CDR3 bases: TGTGCCAGCAGCGTAACTAGCGGGATTTCATCCTACGAGCAGTACTTC. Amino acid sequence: CASSVTSGISSYEQYF.

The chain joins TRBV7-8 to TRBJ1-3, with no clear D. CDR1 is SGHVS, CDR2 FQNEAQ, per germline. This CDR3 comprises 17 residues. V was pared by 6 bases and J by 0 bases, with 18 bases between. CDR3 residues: CASSLLIRALSGNTIYF. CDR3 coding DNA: TGTGCCAGCAGTTTACTAATTCGGGCCCTCTCTGGAAACACCATATATTTT.

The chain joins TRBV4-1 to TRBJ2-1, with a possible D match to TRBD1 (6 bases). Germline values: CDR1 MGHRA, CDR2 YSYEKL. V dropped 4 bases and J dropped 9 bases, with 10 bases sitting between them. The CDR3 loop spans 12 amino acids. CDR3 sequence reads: CASSPGEGEQFF. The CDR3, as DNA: TGCGCCAGCAGCCCAGGGGAAGGTGAGCAGTTCTTC.

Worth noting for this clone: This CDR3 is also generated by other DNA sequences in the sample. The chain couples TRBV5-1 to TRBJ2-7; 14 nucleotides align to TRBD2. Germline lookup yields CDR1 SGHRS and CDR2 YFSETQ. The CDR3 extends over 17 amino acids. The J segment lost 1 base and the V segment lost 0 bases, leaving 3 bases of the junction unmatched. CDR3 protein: CASSLGLAGGPSYEQYF. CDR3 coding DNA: TGCGCCAGCAGCTTGGGACTAGCGGGAGGGCCTTCCTACGAGCAGTACTTC.

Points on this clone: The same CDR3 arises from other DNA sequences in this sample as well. CDR3 loop: CASSLGRTYEQYF. The CDR3 region has the DNA TGTGCCAGTAGCCTTGGCCGAACCTACGAGCAGTACTTC. The chain carries TRBV27 and TRBJ2-7; D gene uncertain. The CDR3 has 13 residues. V was trimmed by 9 bases and J by 2 bases, leaving 14 bases between them. CDR1 MNHEY and CDR2 SMNVEV come from the germline V gene (reference sequence).

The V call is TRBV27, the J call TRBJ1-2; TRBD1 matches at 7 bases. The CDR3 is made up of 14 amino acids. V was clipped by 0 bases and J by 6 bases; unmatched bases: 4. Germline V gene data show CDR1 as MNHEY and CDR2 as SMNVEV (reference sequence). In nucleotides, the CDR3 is TGTGCCAGCAGTTTATCGGGACAGTTCCATGGCTACACCTTC. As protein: CASSLSGQFHGYTF.

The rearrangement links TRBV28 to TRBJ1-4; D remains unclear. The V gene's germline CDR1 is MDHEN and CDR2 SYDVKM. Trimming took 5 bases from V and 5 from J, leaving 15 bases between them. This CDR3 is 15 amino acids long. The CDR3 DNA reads TGTGCCAGCAGTGGTTCGTGGGGTTCGAATGAAAAACTGTTTTTT. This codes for CASSGSWGSNEKLFF.

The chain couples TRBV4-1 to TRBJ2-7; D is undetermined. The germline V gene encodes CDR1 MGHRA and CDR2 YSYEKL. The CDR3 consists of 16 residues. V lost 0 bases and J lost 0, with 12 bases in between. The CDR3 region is CASSQDAPGSSYEQYF. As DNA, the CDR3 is TGCGCCAGCAGCCAAGATGCCCCCGGCAGCTCCTACGAGCAGTACTTC.